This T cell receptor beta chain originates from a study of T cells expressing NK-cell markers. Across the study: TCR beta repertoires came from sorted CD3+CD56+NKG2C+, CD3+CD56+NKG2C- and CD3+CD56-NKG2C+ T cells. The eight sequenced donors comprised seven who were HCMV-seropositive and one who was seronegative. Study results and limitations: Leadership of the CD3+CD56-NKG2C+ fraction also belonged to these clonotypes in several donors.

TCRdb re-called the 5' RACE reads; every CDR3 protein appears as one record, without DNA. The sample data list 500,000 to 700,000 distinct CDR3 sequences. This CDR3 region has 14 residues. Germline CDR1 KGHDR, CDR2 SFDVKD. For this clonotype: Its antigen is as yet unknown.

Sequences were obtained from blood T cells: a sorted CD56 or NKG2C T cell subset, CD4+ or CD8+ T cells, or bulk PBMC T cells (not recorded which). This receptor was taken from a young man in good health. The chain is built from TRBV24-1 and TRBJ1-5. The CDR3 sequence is CATGESSSNQPQHF.